This passage covers 20 T cell receptor beta chains from one sample sequenced in a study of T cell repertoires in cytomegalovirus infection. These receptors are not linked to any known antigen. One entry per CDR3 protein, called by TCRdb with MiXCR from the reads. The sample holds roughly 200,000 distinct CDR3 sequences, about 40% seen once. The specimen comprised CD8+ T cells from cultured PBMCs, sampled from culture after CMV antigen stimulation. The receptors stem from a human donor in good health (CMV status not recorded). Some clones in this sample may be carry-over from other donors' samples.

The V and J genes are TRBV2 and TRBJ1-4, with D hard to call. Per the germline V gene, CDR1 is SNHLY and CDR2 is FYNNEI. CDR3 length: 13 residues. Trimming pared 4 bases from V and 8 bases from J, leaving 11 bases between. The CDR3 coding sequence is TGTGCCAGCAGTGTCCGGGGTATAGAAAAACTGTTTTTT. This sequence encodes CASSVRGIEKLFF.

The V gene is TRBV4-1, the J gene TRBJ2-1; D remains unclear. Trimming left V 1 base short and J 8 bases short, with 12 bases between. The CDR3 extends over 14 amino acids. From germline, CDR1 is MGHRA and CDR2 YSYEKL. Written as DNA, the CDR3 is TGCGCCAGCAGCCAAGGCCAAGGCGCCGATGAGCAGTTCTTC. It is translated as CASSQGQGADEQFF.

This chain joins TRBV7-8 and TRBJ2-1, with D possibly being TRBD1 (5 bases). Deletions cut 5 bases from V and 7 bases from J, with 12 bases between. The germline V gene encodes CDR1 SGHVS and CDR2 FQNEAQ. This CDR3 is built from 13 residues. CDR3 in DNA: TGTGCCAGCAGCGAGACAGAGCCTAATGAGCAGTTCTTC. Protein: CASSETEPNEQFF.

V is TRBV7-4 and J is TRBJ2-7; the match to TRBD1 covers 9 bases. J was trimmed by 2 bases and V by 0 bases; bases with no gene match: 2. This CDR3 comprises 15 residues. Germline-derived CDR1 and CDR2 are SGHVT and SQSDAQ. CDR3 in amino acids: CASSLAGTGPYEQYF. The CDR3 DNA follows: TGTGCCAGCAGCTTAGCTGGGACAGGGCCCTACGAGCAGTACTTC.

This clonotype was seen only a few times. The chain employs TRBV19 and TRBJ2-3; D call uncertain. CDR3 size: 11 residues. The ends were cut back, 6 bases at V and 4 bases at J, with 5 bases in the middle. Per germline, CDR1 LNHDA and CDR2 SQIVND (reference sequence). The CDR3 sequence: CASRTPDTQYF. The CDR3 bases are TGTGCCAGTAGAACTCCAGATACGCAGTATTTT.

The genes are TRBV10-3 and TRBJ2-7; 7 bases are shared with TRBD1. With V trimmed by 2 bases and J by 3 bases, 10 bases remained unmatched. The CDR3 contains 16 residues. Germline CDR1 reads ENHRY; CDR2 reads SYGVKD. The CDR3 sequence: CAISETETGMRYEQYF. The CDR3 DNA is TGTGCCATCAGTGAGACCGAGACAGGGATGCGCTACGAGCAGTACTTC.

In this sample, this clonotype turned up many times. This chain joins TRBV7-3 and TRBJ2-3; D remains ambiguous. This CDR3 comprises 15 residues. V dropped 1 base and J dropped 0 bases, with 8 bases sitting between them. Looked up from germline, CDR1 is SGHTA and CDR2 is FQGTGA. The CDR3 nucleotides are TGTGCCAGCAGCTTAATACCGGGCAGCACAGATACGCAGTATTTT. It codes for CASSLIPGSTDTQYF. The complete variable domain, with remaining parts taken from reference TRBV7-3 and TRBJ2-3, reads GAGVSQTPSNKVTEKGKYVELRCDPISGHTALYWYRQSLGQGPEFLIYFQGTGAADDSGLPNDRFFAVRPEGSVSTLKIQRTERGDSAVYLCASSLIPGSTDTQYFGPGTRLTVL.

This clonotype was picked up a small number of times. The chain employs TRBV7-8 and TRBJ2-3; no reliable D call. The germline gives CDR1 SGHVS, CDR2 FQNEAQ. The CDR3 is 12 residues long. V lost 2 bases, J lost 6 bases, and 6 bases lay in between. The CDR3 DNA follows: TGTGCCAGCAGCTTAATACGGGATACGCAGTATTTT. This sequence encodes CASSLIRDTQYF. Supplemented by reference TRBV7-8 and TRBJ2-3, the full variable domain reads GAGVSQSPRYKVAKRGQDVALRCDPISGHVSLFWYQQALGQGPEFLTYFQNEAQLDKSGLPSDRFFAERPEGSVSTLKIQRTQQEDSAVYLCASSLIRDTQYFGPGTRLTVL.

This clonotype was found a few times. The rearrangement uses TRBV19 and TRBJ1-1, with 7 bases fitting TRBD1. Per germline, CDR1 LNHDA and CDR2 SQIVND (reference sequence). The length of the CDR3 is 13 residues. The V and J ends lost 6 bases and 4 bases, in that order; junction bases with no gene match: 5. The CDR3 bases are TGTGCCAGTAGCCAAAACAGGGGCACTGAAGCTTTCTTT. Its protein product is CASSQNRGTEAFF.

A note on this clonotype: A much larger clone lies one base from this, so it may be a read error. The chain uses TRBV7-2 and TRBJ2-5; 10 bases map to TRBD1. Germline V gives CDR1 SGHTA, CDR2 FQGNSA. Trimming at V came to 7 bases and at J to 4 bases, leaving 15 bases not matched to a gene. This CDR3 is 17 amino acids long. CDR3 bases: TGTGCCAGCAACTCCCCGAGGGGGACAGGGGCGGGAGAGACCCAGTACTTC. It translates to CASNSPRGTGAGETQYF.

The chain links TRBV7-9 to TRBJ2-5; 9 bases fit TRBD1. This CDR3 comprises 12 residues. Germline values: CDR1 SEHNR, CDR2 FQNEAQ (reference sequence). V was pared by 7 bases and J by 5 bases, with 2 bases of the junction left unmatched. CDR3 in DNA: TGTGCCAGCACAGACAGGGGGGAGACCCAGTACTTC. It is translated as CASTDRGETQYF.

The V gene is TRBV3-1, the J gene TRBJ2-7, with a weak D call TRBD2 (5 bases). CDR1 and CDR2 (germline): LGHDT, YNNKEL (reference sequence). The CDR3 is made up of 12 amino acids. The V end was cut by 5 bases, the J end by 5 bases, with 10 bases between. The DNA of the CDR3 is TGTGCCAGCAGCATCCGGGGAAACGAGCAGTACTTC. This translates into CASSIRGNEQYF.

The table lists this clonotype with many counts. The CDR3 loop reads CASSFPGRAQETQYF. CDR3 nucleotides: TGTGCCAGCAGCTTCCCGGGGAGGGCCCAAGAGACCCAGTACTTC. The V call is TRBV7-8, the J call TRBJ2-5, with TRBD2 identical over 7 bases. Germline V gives CDR1 SGHVS, CDR2 FQNEAQ. V shed 3 bases and J 1 base; nucleotides not matched to a gene: 5. The CDR3 extends over 15 amino acids.

The chain couples TRBV7-9 to TRBJ2-7; D not certain. The CDR3 contains 14 residues. Trimming left V 5 bases short and J 3 bases short, with 14 bases between. CDR1 is SEHNR, CDR2 FQNEAQ, per germline (reference sequence). CDR3 in amino acids: CASSLPQAGYEQYF. Here the CDR3 DNA reads TGTGCCAGCAGCCTTCCCCAGGCCGGCTACGAGCAGTACTTC.

The table lists this clonotype with a few counts. The chain carries TRBV12-3 or TRBV12-4 and TRBJ2-1, with D perhaps TRBD1 (7 bases). V was shortened by 5 bases and J by 0 bases, with 20 bases between the two germline ends. The CDR3 totals 18 residues. The CDR3 here is CASSPTGSGDSSYNEQFF. The CDR3 bases are TGTGCCAGCAGTCCCACCGGATCGGGGGACAGCTCCTACAATGAGCAGTTCTTC.

The CDR3 here is CASTPSHPGGRENNEQFF. The CDR3 DNA reads TGTGCCAGCACCCCTTCCCACCCGGGCGGGAGGGAAAACAATGAGCAGTTCTTC. The chain joins TRBV7-9 to TRBJ2-1, with TRBD2 matching 9 bases. The CDR3 spans 18 residues. Trimming took 7 bases from V and 5 from J; bases not matched to a gene: 18. Germline lookup yields CDR1 SEHNR and CDR2 FQNEAQ (reference sequence).

This clonotype was picked up a small number of times. J is TRBJ2-5 and V is TRBV27, with D possibly matching TRBD1 (6 bases). The ends were cut back, 5 bases at V and 6 bases at J, with 19 bases in the middle. The CDR3 is 15 amino acids. The germline V gene has CDR1 MNHEY and CDR2 SMNVEV (reference sequence). For the CDR3, the DNA is TGTGCCAGCAGTCCCCAGGCAGGGGCGACGAAGACCCAGTACTTC. This gives the protein CASSPQAGATKTQYF.

The chain has TRBV3-1 and TRBJ1-1; 8 nucleotides line up with TRBD1. This CDR3 is 20 amino acids long. Germline trimming cut 0 bases from V and 4 bases from J; bases unmatched to any gene: 19. Germline CDR1 is LGHDT and CDR2 is YNNKEL (reference sequence). The CDR3 DNA reads TGTGCCAGCAGCCAAGATCAGTTTGACAGGGGAATTCTGGAAGGCACTGAAGCTTTCTTT. As protein: CASSQDQFDRGILEGTEAFF.

V is TRBV2 and J is TRBJ2-1; D may be TRBD1 (6 bases). Trimming cost V 6 bases and J 0 bases, with 18 bases left between them. This CDR3 is built from 17 residues. Per germline, CDR1 SNHLY and CDR2 FYNNEI. The CDR3 loop reads CASRGIRQEPSYNEQFF. In DNA form, the CDR3 reads TGTGCCAGCAGGGGTATAAGACAGGAGCCCTCCTACAATGAGCAGTTCTTC.

In its sample, this clonotype was seen a few times. This rearrangement joins TRBV7-3 to TRBJ2-1, with D possibly being TRBD2 (6 bases). The germline V and J ends were trimmed by 5 bases and 7 bases, with 12 bases remaining between them. From germline, CDR1 is SGHTA and CDR2 FQGTGA. The CDR3 length is 13 residues. The CDR3 is CASSRTSTNEQFF. For the CDR3, the DNA is TGTGCCAGCAGCAGAACTAGCACGAATGAGCAGTTCTTC.